This T cell receptor beta chain was captured by sequencing in a study of shared clonotypes between healthy human individuals. Findings and caveats of the study: Depth of sequencing was expected to influence donor clonotype sharing. Compared with memory subsets, naive subsets generally had larger estimated richness.

Sequencing was at deep level. Evenly divided among several immunoSEQ plates was the genomic DNA of each subset. Measured with immunoSEQ multiplex PCR; TCRdb has only the in-frame clones, and not every one. Among millions of clones listed, 90% to 95% were seen once. Remarks on this clone: Antigen unknown.

The germline gives CDR1 MNHEY, CDR2 SVGAGI. V was trimmed by 0 bases and J by 5 bases, leaving 16 bases between them. This CDR3 is built from 16 residues. This rearrangement joins TRBV6-5 to TRBJ1-1, with a tentative D call TRBD1 (5 bases). This clonotype originated in a man aged 18 to 35 in good health. Sequenced sample: naive CD4+ T cells sorted from blood. The subset: CD45RA+ positively selected. This chain's CDR3 is CASSYSPGPVGTEAFF. CDR3 nucleotide sequence: TGTGCCAGCAGTTACTCCCCAGGGCCGGTGGGGACTGAAGCTTTCTTT.